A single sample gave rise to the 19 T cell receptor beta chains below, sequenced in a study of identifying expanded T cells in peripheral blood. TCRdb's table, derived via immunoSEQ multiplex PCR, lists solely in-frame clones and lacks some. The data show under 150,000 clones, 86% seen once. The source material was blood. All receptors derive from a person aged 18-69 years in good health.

The CDR3 protein is CASSEQGSSTDTQYF. The CDR3 DNA reads as TGTGCCAGCAGTGAACAGGGGTCTAGCACAGATACGCAGTATTTT. J is TRBJ2-3 and V is TRBV6-1, with a possible D match to TRBD1 (6 bases). The V and J ends lost 2 bases and 0 bases respectively, with 9 bases between them. Per germline, CDR1 MNHNS and CDR2 SASEGT. The CDR3 totals 15 residues.

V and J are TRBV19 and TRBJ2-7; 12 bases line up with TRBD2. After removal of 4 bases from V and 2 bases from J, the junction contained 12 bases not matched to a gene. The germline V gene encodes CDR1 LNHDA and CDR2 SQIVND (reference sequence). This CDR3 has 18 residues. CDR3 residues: CASSTAGLAGRTPYEQYF. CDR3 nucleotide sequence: TGTGCCAGTAGTACCGCGGGACTAGCGGGCCGAACCCCCTACGAGCAGTACTTC.

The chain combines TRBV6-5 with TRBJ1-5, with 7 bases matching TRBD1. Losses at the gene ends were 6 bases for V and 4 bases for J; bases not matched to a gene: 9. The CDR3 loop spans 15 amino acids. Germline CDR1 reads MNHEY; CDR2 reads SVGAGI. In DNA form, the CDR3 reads TGTGCCAGCAGCCTCGGGACAGCCCGGAATCAGCCCCAGCATTTT. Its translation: CASSLGTARNQPQHF.

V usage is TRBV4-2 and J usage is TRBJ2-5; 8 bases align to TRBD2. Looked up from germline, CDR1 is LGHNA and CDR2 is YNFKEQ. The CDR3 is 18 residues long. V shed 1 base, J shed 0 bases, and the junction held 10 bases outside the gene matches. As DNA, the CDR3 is TGTGCCAGCAGCCAAGGGAGACAAGCGGGGGTCTACCAAGAGACCCAGTACTTC. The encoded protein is CASSQGRQAGVYQETQYF.

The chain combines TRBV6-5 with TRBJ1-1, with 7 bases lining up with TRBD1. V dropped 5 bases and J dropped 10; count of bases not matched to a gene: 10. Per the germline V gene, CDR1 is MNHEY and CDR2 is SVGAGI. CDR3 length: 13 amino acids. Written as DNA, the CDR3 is TGTGCCAGCAGTGAGAGGGGGCTTTCGGCAGCTTTCTTT. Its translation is CASSERGLSAAFF.

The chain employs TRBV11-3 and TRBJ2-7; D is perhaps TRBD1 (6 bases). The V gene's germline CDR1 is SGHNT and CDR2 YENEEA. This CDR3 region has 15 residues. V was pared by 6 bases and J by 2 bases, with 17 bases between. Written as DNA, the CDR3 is TGTGCCAGCAGTCGCACAGGGTCCGAAACCTACGAGCAGTACTTC. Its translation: CASSRTGSETYEQYF.

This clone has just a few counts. In nucleotides, the CDR3 is TGTGCCTGCGGTAAAAAGGGTACCAGCAATCAGCCCCAGCATTTT. Protein: CACGKKGTSNQPQHF. This chain joins TRBV6-5 and TRBJ1-5; D remains unclear. V shed 11 bases and J shed 1 base, with 18 bases lying between them. This CDR3 is 15 amino acids long. Germline assignment: CDR1 MNHEY and CDR2 SVGAGI.

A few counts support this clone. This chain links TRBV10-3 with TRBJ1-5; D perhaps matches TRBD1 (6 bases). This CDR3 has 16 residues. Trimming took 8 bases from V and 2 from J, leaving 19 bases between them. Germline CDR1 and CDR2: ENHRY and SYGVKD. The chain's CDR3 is CAIGRKQGGGNQPQHF. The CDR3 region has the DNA TGTGCCATCGGTCGAAAACAGGGCGGTGGCAATCAGCCCCAGCATTTT.

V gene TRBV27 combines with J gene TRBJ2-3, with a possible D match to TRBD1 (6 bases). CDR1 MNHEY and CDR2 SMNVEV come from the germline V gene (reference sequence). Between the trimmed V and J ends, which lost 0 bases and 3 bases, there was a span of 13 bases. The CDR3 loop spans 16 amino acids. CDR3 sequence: CASSLSLGQITDTQYF. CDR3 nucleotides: TGTGCCAGCAGTTTATCACTCGGACAGATTACAGATACGCAGTATTTT.

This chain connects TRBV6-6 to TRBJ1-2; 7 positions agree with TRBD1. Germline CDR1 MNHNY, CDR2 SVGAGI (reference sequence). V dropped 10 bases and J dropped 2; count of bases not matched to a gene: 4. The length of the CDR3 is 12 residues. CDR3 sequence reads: CATKTGNYGYTF. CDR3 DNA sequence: TGTGCCACCAAGACAGGGAACTATGGCTACACCTTC.

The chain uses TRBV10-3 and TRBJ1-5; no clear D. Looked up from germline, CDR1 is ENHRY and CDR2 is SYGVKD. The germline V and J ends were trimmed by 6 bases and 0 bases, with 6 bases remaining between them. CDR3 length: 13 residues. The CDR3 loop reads CAIRLNSNQPQHF. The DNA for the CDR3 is TGTGCCATCAGACTTAATAGCAATCAGCCCCAGCATTTT.

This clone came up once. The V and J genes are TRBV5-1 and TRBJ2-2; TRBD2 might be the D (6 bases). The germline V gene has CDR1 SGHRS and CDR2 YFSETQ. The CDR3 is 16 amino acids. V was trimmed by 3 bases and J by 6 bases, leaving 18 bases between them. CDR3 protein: CASSSAFNPGAGELFF. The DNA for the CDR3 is TGCGCCAGCAGCTCTGCCTTCAATCCGGGGGCCGGGGAGCTGTTTTTT.

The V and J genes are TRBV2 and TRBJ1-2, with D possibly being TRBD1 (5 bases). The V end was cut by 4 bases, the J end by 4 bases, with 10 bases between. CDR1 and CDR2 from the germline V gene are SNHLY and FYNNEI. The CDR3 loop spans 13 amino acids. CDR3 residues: CASSARGAYGYTF. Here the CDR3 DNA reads TGTGCCAGCAGTGCCCGGGGCGCCTATGGCTACACCTTC.

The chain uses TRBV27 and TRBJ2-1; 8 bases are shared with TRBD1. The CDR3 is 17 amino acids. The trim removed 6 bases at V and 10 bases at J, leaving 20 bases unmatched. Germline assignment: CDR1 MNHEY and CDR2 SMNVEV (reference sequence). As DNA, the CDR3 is TGTGCCAGCAGCTCCCGTACCGGGACAGGCAGCTCTTTGGAGCAGTTCTTC. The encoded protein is CASSSRTGTGSSLEQFF.

The DNA for the CDR3 is TGTGCCAGCAGTTCAGGGTTGGGGGAGCAGTACTTC. It specifies CASSSGLGEQYF. The rearrangement links TRBV5-5 to TRBJ2-7; a possible D gene is TRBD1 (5 bases). Trimming removed 5 bases from V and 7 bases from J, with 13 bases in between. The length of the CDR3 is 12 residues. Germline V gives CDR1 SGHKS, CDR2 YYEKEE (reference sequence). Full variable domain (remainder filled in from reference TRBV5-5 and TRBJ2-7): DAGVTQSPTHLIKTRGQQVTLRCSPISGHKSVSWYQQVLGQGPQFIFQYYEKEERGRGNFPDRFSARQFPNYSSELNVNALLLGDSALYLCASSSGLGEQYFGPGTRLTVT.

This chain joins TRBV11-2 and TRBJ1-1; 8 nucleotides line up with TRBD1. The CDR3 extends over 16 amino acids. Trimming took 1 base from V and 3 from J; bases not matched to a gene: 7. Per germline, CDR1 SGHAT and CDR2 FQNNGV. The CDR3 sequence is CASSLGQGAKDTEAFF. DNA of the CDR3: TGTGCCAGCAGCTTAGGGCAGGGGGCGAAGGACACTGAAGCTTTCTTT.

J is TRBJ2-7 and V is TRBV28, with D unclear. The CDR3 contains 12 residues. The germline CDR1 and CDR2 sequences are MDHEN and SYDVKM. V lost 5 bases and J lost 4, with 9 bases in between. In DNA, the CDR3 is TGTGCCAGCAGTGTGACACTTTACGAGCAGTACTTC. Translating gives CASSVTLYEQYF.

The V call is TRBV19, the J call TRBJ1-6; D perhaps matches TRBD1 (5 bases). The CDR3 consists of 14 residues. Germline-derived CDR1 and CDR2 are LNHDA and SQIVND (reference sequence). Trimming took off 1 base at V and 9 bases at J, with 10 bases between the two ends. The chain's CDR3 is CASSIVGRVSPLHF. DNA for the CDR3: TGTGCCAGTAGTATAGTCGGCAGGGTTTCACCCCTCCACTTT.

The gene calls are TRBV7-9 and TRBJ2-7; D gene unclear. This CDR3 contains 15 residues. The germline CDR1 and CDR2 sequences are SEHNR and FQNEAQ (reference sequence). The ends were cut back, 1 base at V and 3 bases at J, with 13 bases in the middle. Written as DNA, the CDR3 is TGTGCCAGCAGCTTAGGGTCCGCTGCAGTCTACGAGCAGTACTTC. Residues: CASSLGSAAVYEQYF.